The sequence of this T cell receptor (beta chain) was determined in a study of blood T cell repertoires in COVID-19. Study as a whole: T cells, B-cell-depleted T cells, or PBMCs supplied cDNA or gDNA.

Repertoires were generated with immunoSEQ multiplex PCR, while TCRdb's copy carries only in-frame clones and drops some. The sample holds some 110,000 clones, 86% seen once. The CDR3 loop spans 16 amino acids. Trimming removed 0 bases from V and 9 bases from J; junction bases left unmatched: 7. CDR1 is MDHEN and CDR2 is SYDVKM in the germline V gene. This clone was observed a single time. This chain links TRBV28 with TRBJ1-6; 8 bases match TRBD1. The origin of this receptor is a man in his 70s who had recovered from COVID-19. The sample consisted of peripheral blood. The CDR3 region is CASSLWTGASSSPLHF. DNA of the CDR3: TGTGCCAGCAGTTTATGGACAGGGGCCTCGAGTTCACCCCTCCACTTT.